This is a list of T cell receptor beta chains from one sample in a study of blood T cell repertoires in COVID-19. Profiling relied on immunoSEQ multiplex PCR, and the TCRdb table lists in-frame clones only, not all of them. The sample comprises 200,000 to 250,000 clones, 92% of which are singletons, and 1% to 1.5% rests with the top ten. Sequenced material: peripheral blood. Receptors originate from a man aged 25-45 years with acute or convalescent COVID-19. The CDR3 runs from the conserved cysteine through the conserved F or W. The D gene is left open where the match is weak. Some rows mark clone size as missing; the rest say once, few, many or name a class of expanded clone.

D gene: TRBD2
clone size: few
J gene: TRBJ2-1
V gene: TRBV30
CDR3 DNA: TGTGCCTGGAGTGTATTTGGCAGGGAGGGGTCAAATGAGCAGTTCTTC
CDR3 protein: CAWSVFGREGSNEQFF

D gene: NA
clone size: NA
J gene: TRBJ2-3
V gene: TRBV5-5
CDR3 DNA: TGTGCCAGCAGCTCAAATAAAGCAGGGCCGGCGGTCACAGATACGCAGTATTTT
CDR3 protein: CASSSNKAGPAVTDTQYF

D gene: NA
clone size: NA
J gene: TRBJ2-2
V gene: TRBV5-4
CDR3 DNA: TGTGCCAGCAGCTTGGGCGGAGCGAACACCGGGGAGCTGTTTTTT
CDR3 protein: CASSLGGANTGELFF

D gene: NA
clone size: NA
J gene: TRBJ1-5
V gene: TRBV28
CDR3 DNA: TGTGCCAGCAGTACAAGCGGGGGCAGTTATAGCAATCAGCCCCAGCATTTT
CDR3 protein: CASSTSGGSYSNQPQHF

D gene: NA
clone size: NA
J gene: TRBJ1-2
V gene: TRBV6-6
CDR3 DNA: TGTGCCAGCAGTCACGACAGTCTCGAGGGCTACACCTTC
CDR3 protein: CASSHDSLEGYTF

D gene: TRBD2
clone size: NA
J gene: TRBJ2-3
V gene: TRBV18
CDR3 DNA: TGTGCCAGCTCACCACCGAGGCGGGGGACCACAGATACGCAGTATTTT
CDR3 protein: CASSPPRRGTTDTQYF

D gene: TRBD1
clone size: once
J gene: TRBJ1-6
V gene: TRBV3-1/TRBV3-2
CDR3 DNA: TGTGCCAGCAGCTTATCGGGACAGGGTAATTCACCCCTCCACTTT
CDR3 protein: CASSLSGQGNSPLHF

D gene: TRBD2
clone size: once
J gene: TRBJ2-3
V gene: TRBV7-6
CDR3 DNA: TGTGCCAGCAGCTCCCCCCTAGCGGAAATGCATAGAGATACGCAGTATTTT
CDR3 protein: CASSSPLAEMHRDTQYF

D gene: NA
clone size: NA
J gene: TRBJ1-2
V gene: TRBV7-9
CDR3 DNA: TGTGCCAGCAGCTTACCGGGGGGCTCTGGCTACACCTTC
CDR3 protein: CASSLPGGSGYTF

D gene: NA
clone size: few
J gene: TRBJ1-2
V gene: TRBV7-2
CDR3 DNA: TGTGCCAGCGGGGCGTGGGGAAACTATGGCTACACCTTC
CDR3 protein: CASGAWGNYGYTF

D gene: NA
clone size: NA
J gene: TRBJ2-4
V gene: TRBV7-9
CDR3 DNA: TGTGCCAGCAGCTTATACAGGGTGGAGGCCAAAAACATTCAGTACTTC
CDR3 protein: CASSLYRVEAKNIQYF

D gene: NA
clone size: NA
J gene: TRBJ1-2
V gene: TRBV28
CDR3 DNA: TGTGCCAGCAGTCCCGGCGGGCTTGGGTATGGCTACACCTTC
CDR3 protein: CASSPGGLGYGYTF